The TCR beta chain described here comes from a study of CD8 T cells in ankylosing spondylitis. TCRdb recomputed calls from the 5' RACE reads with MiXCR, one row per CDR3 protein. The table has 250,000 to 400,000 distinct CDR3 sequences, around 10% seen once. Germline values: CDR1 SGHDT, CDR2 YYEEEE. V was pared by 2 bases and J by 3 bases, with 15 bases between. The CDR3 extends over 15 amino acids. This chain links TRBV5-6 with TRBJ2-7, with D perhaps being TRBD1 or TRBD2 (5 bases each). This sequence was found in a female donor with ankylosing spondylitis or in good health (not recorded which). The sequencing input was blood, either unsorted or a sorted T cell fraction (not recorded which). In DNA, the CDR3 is TGTGCCAGCAGCTTCGATGGGGGATCTCGCTACGAGCAGTACTTC. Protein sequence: CASSFDGGSRYEQYF.